The 26 T cell receptor beta chains reported below all come from one sample, sequenced in a study of shared clonotypes between healthy human individuals. In the naive CD8 group, cells lacked CD45RO and were positively selected for CCR7, so terminally differentiated effector memory CD45RA+ cells were left out. The protocol was immunoSEQ multiplex PCR, while the TCRdb copy is restricted to in-frame clones and leaves out a portion. The sample records 1.5 million to 2.5 million clones, approximately 95% being singletons. The source material was naive CD8+ T cells sorted from blood. Receptor source: a man aged 18 to 29 in good health.

The chain joins TRBV30 to TRBJ2-3, with D possibly being TRBD2 (6 bases). Germline V gives CDR1 GTSNPN, CDR2 SVGIG (reference sequence). The CDR3 is 13 amino acids. Trimming removed 4 bases at V and 6 bases at J, with 14 bases between. The CDR3, as DNA: TGTGCCTGGAACTGGGGGGATGGGGATACGCAGTATTTT. It specifies CAWNWGDGDTQYF.

The V and J genes are TRBV9 and TRBJ1-5; no definite D call. The CDR3 has 14 amino acids. Germline V CDR1 and CDR2: SGDLS, YYNGEE. V dropped 4 bases and J dropped 7 bases, with 15 bases sitting between them. CDR3 DNA sequence: TGTGCCAGCAGCCCCTCCGGAGGGAACCAGCCCCAGCATTTT. It encodes CASSPSGGNQPQHF.

The V gene is TRBV5-1, the J gene TRBJ1-1, with TRBD1 as a possible D gene (5 bases). The CDR3 is made up of 15 amino acids. With 6 bases removed from V and 8 bases from J, the gap between germline ends came to 23 bases. The germline CDR1 and CDR2 sequences are SGHRS and YFSETQ. This CDR3 is CASIPGVGGLEEAFF. CDR3 in DNA: TGCGCCAGCATCCCGGGGGTTGGCGGACTCGAGGAAGCTTTCTTT.

The chain joins TRBV2 to TRBJ2-7; tentatively, D is TRBD1 (6 bases). The germline CDR1 and CDR2 sequences are SNHLY and FYNNEI. Trimming stripped 3 bases from V and 4 bases from J, with 13 bases between. The CDR3 runs 14 residues. Here the CDR3 reads CASSDSGAWYEQYF. In DNA form, the CDR3 reads TGTGCCAGCAGTGATTCAGGGGCTTGGTACGAGCAGTACTTC.

The V call is TRBV20-1, the J call TRBJ2-2; D remains unclear. CDR3 length: 11 amino acids. The germline CDR1 and CDR2 sequences are DFQATT and SNEGSKA (reference sequence). The V end was cut by 7 bases, the J end by 0 bases, with 3 bases between. The CDR3 region has the DNA TGCAGTGTAGCGAACACCGGGGAGCTGTTTTTT. It translates to CSVANTGELFF.

CDR3 in DNA: TGTGCCAGCAGCTTAGCGTTGTTCGGGAACTATGACGGGGAGCTGTTTTTT. This encodes CASSLALFGNYDGELFF. This chain joins TRBV7-8 and TRBJ2-2; D may be TRBD2 (5 bases). This CDR3 region has 17 residues. The V gene's germline CDR1 is SGHVS and CDR2 FQNEAQ. Trimming stripped 0 bases from V and 7 bases from J, with 18 bases between.

The CDR3 region is CASSPTGGSFYEQYF. CDR3 coding DNA: TGTGCCAGCAGCCCCACAGGGGGATCGTTCTACGAGCAGTACTTC. This chain uses TRBV9 with TRBJ2-7; 8 bases are a match to TRBD1. Germline V lookup: CDR1 SGDLS, CDR2 YYNGEE. This CDR3 comprises 15 residues. V lost 4 bases and J lost 3; bases outside the gene matches: 9.

The chain has TRBV15 and TRBJ2-7; D perhaps matches TRBD2 (5 bases). The germline V gene encodes CDR1 LNHNV and CDR2 YYDKDF (reference sequence). The CDR3 runs 14 residues. V shed 4 bases and J shed 3 bases, with 13 bases lying between them. This CDR3 reads CATSTPSEGYEQYF. The CDR3 DNA sequence: TGTGCCACCAGCACCCCCTCCGAGGGCTACGAGCAGTACTTC. The variable domain in full, with the rest retrieved from reference TRBV15 and TRBJ2-7, is DAMVIQNPRYQVTQFGKPVTLSCSQTLNHNVMYWYQQKSSQAPKLLFHYYDKDFNNEADTPDNFQSRRPNTSFCFLDIRSPGLGDTAMYLCATSTPSEGYEQYFGPGTRLTVT.

This clone was found once. The chain has TRBV6-5 and TRBJ2-7; D is unclear. V was trimmed by 7 bases and J by 2 bases, leaving 15 bases between them. The germline V gene encodes CDR1 MNHEY and CDR2 SVGAGI. The CDR3 runs to 14 residues. This CDR3 reads CASTPGVGAYEQYF. CDR3 in DNA: TGTGCCAGCACCCCTGGAGTTGGGGCCTACGAGCAGTACTTC.

V usage is TRBV7-9 and J usage is TRBJ2-7; the D is unclear. V was trimmed by 8 bases and J by 7 bases, leaving 12 bases between them. CDR3 size: 11 residues. The germline gives CDR1 SEHNR, CDR2 FQNEAQ (reference sequence). The CDR3 sequence is CASFKAGEQYF. The CDR3, as DNA: TGTGCCAGCTTTAAAGCCGGGGAGCAGTACTTC.

As for this clone: This CDR3 is also generated by other DNA sequences in the sample. This chain uses TRBV27 with TRBJ2-7; the D is unclear. The CDR3 runs to 11 residues. Trimming removed 4 bases at V and 3 bases at J, with 4 bases between. Germline CDR1 reads MNHEY; CDR2 reads SMNVEV (reference sequence). Here the CDR3 reads CASSSLYEQYF. The CDR3 coding sequence is TGTGCCAGCAGTTCCCTCTACGAGCAGTACTTC.

The V call is TRBV11-1, the J call TRBJ2-4; D might be TRBD1 (5 bases). V lost 5 bases, J lost 2 bases, and 13 bases lay in between. The germline V gene has CDR1 SGHAT and CDR2 FQDESV (reference sequence). The CDR3 runs to 15 residues. This CDR3 reads CASSLMDTPKNIQYF. Written as DNA, the CDR3 is TGTGCCAGCAGCCTGATGGACACCCCCAAAAACATTCAGTACTTC.

V usage is TRBV6-5 and J usage is TRBJ1-4; D unresolved. The CDR3 consists of 15 residues. Germline CDR1 and CDR2: MNHEY and SVGAGI. Trimming stripped 5 bases from V and 8 bases from J, with 18 bases between. CDR3 in DNA: TGTGCCAGCAGTCAGGACTGGCGGTTTGACGAAAAACTGTTTTTT. It is translated as CASSQDWRFDEKLFF.

This chain links TRBV2 with TRBJ2-5, with D tentatively TRBD2 (6 bases). Between the trimmed V and J ends, which lost 2 bases and 1 base, there was a span of 14 bases. The CDR3 spans 16 residues. Germline V lookup: CDR1 SNHLY, CDR2 FYNNEI. The CDR3, as DNA: TGTGCCAGCAGTGAAAGACCTCCGGGACTCCAAGAGACCCAGTACTTC. Its translation: CASSERPPGLQETQYF.

The rearrangement joins TRBV7-9 to TRBJ2-5; unclear D gene. This CDR3 is 17 amino acids long. With 2 bases removed from V and 4 bases from J, the gap between germline ends came to 20 bases. Germline assignment: CDR1 SEHNR and CDR2 FQNEAQ (reference sequence). The CDR3 sequence is CASSLLMVTLSGETQYF. Written as DNA, the CDR3 is TGTGCCAGCAGCTTACTGATGGTGACACTCTCGGGAGAGACCCAGTACTTC.

J is TRBJ1-2 and V is TRBV29-1, with D unresolved. The germline V gene encodes CDR1 SQVTM and CDR2 ANQGSEA. The CDR3 runs 14 residues. V lost 5 bases and J lost 2, with 15 bases in between. In nucleotides, the CDR3 is TGCAGCGTTTCCCCTGTGGGAGTGAACTATGGCTACACCTTC. Translated: CSVSPVGVNYGYTF.

V gene TRBV13 combines with J gene TRBJ1-1; D possibly corresponds to TRBD1 (6 bases). Germline lookup yields CDR1 PRHDT and CDR2 FYEKMQ (reference sequence). V gave up 5 bases and J gave up 1 base, with 11 bases separating them. This CDR3 contains 14 residues. The CDR3 DNA follows: TGTGCCAGCAGCCTGGGACACCAGAACACTGAAGCTTTCTTT. Amino acid sequence: CASSLGHQNTEAFF.

The CDR3 DNA follows: TGTGCCAGTAGTTACGGTTATAATTCACCCCTCCACTTT. Amino acids: CASSYGYNSPLHF. This chain uses TRBV19 with TRBJ1-6; D gene ambiguous. The CDR3 spans 13 residues. The V gene lost 5 bases and the J gene lost 4 bases, with 6 bases spanning the gap. CDR1 is LNHDA, CDR2 SQIVND, per germline (reference sequence).

The rearrangement uses TRBV27 and TRBJ2-1, with D unresolved. CDR3 length equals 14 residues. Germline V gives CDR1 MNHEY, CDR2 SMNVEV (reference sequence). V was pared by 5 bases and J by 7 bases, with 15 bases between. The CDR3 is CASSPTPPGNEQFF. CDR3 sequence (DNA): TGTGCCAGCAGTCCGACACCCCCTGGGAATGAGCAGTTCTTC.

The J gene is TRBJ2-5, the V gene TRBV15; possible D gene TRBD2, 7 bases. The CDR3 is 15 amino acids. Trimming removed 1 base from V and 4 bases from J, with 13 bases in between. Germline CDR1 and CDR2: LNHNV and YYDKDF (reference sequence). The CDR3 here is CATSRARGATETQYF. For the CDR3, the DNA is TGTGCCACCAGCAGAGCACGGGGGGCGACAGAGACCCAGTACTTC. The full variable domain, with the rest looked up from reference TRBV15 and TRBJ2-5, is DAMVIQNPRYQVTQFGKPVTLSCSQTLNHNVMYWYQQKSSQAPKLLFHYYDKDFNNEADTPDNFQSRRPNTSFCFLDIRSPGLGDTAMYLCATSRARGATETQYFGPGTRLLVL.

V gene TRBV7-2 combines with J gene TRBJ2-3, with D possibly matching TRBD1 (5 bases). CDR3 length equals 13 residues. CDR1 is SGHTA and CDR2 is FQGNSA in the germline V gene. Trimming took 3 bases from V and 2 from J, leaving 6 bases between them. In nucleotides, the CDR3 is TGTGCCAGCAGCTTCGGACACACAGATACGCAGTATTTT. This translates into CASSFGHTDTQYF.

V and J are TRBV6-6 and TRBJ1-2, with TRBD1 identical over 8 bases. This CDR3 has 14 amino acids. In germline, CDR1 is MNHNY, CDR2 SVGAGI (reference sequence). Trimming removed 5 bases from V and 2 bases from J; junction bases left unmatched: 4. CDR3: CASSPGQGNYGYTF. The CDR3 DNA is TGTGCCAGCAGTCCCGGACAGGGAAACTATGGCTACACCTTC.

The V and J genes are TRBV2 and TRBJ1-2, with a weak D call TRBD1 (5 bases). The CDR3 spans 13 residues. The germline gives CDR1 SNHLY, CDR2 FYNNEI. V was clipped by 6 bases and J by 1 base, with 9 bases between them. The CDR3, as DNA: TGTGCCAGCAGGGCGAGGGGTAACTATGGCTACACCTTC. Protein sequence: CASRARGNYGYTF.

The gene calls are TRBV10-3 and TRBJ2-3; D call uncertain. Per the germline V gene, CDR1 is ENHRY and CDR2 is SYGVKD. Trimming shortened V by 6 bases and J by 1 base, and 17 bases separated the two germline ends. The CDR3 length is 16 residues. The CDR3 region is CAISPEAVLGTDTQYF. In DNA, the CDR3 is TGTGCCATCAGCCCCGAAGCAGTCTTAGGCACAGATACGCAGTATTTT.

This chain connects TRBV4-1 to TRBJ2-7; 7 bases are shared with TRBD2. CDR1 and CDR2 from the germline V gene are MGHRA and YSYEKL. Germline trimming cut 3 bases from V and 5 bases from J; bases unmatched to any gene: 19. The CDR3 has 18 residues. The CDR3 DNA follows: TGCGCCAGCAGCCACCCTTTAACGGCTAGCGGATCAATCGACGAGCAGTACTTC. It specifies CASSHPLTASGSIDEQYF.

The chain carries TRBV27 and TRBJ1-2, with D perhaps TRBD1 (6 bases). CDR1 MNHEY and CDR2 SMNVEV come from the germline V gene (reference sequence). CDR3 size: 16 residues. Deletions cut 0 bases from V and 2 bases from J, with 13 bases between. This CDR3 reads CASSLSMEGGNYGYTF. The DNA for the CDR3 is TGTGCCAGCAGTTTATCGATGGAGGGGGGCAACTATGGCTACACCTTC.